The next 32 T cell receptor beta chains were all read from a single sample in a study of patients and donors after allogeneic stem cell transplantation. Each CDR3 protein is one row after TCRdb ran MiXCR on the RT-PCR reads. The sample consists of some 230,000 distinct CDR3 sequences, around 14% of them appearing once. Material: blood, either unsorted or a sorted T cell fraction (not recorded which). The receptors were sampled from a human donor who was either an allogeneic HSCT recipient or a stem cell or donor lymphocyte infusion donor (not recorded which). It is not recorded whose cells these are; they may come from a transplant donor.

The chain combines TRBV24-1 with TRBJ2-5; D is possibly TRBD1 (6 bases). Germline V gene data show CDR1 as KGHDR and CDR2 as SFDVKD. The ends were cut back, 1 base at V and 3 bases at J, with 11 bases in the middle. This CDR3 region has 15 residues. CDR3 sequence (DNA): TGTGCCACCAGTGATTTTAGGGGGAAGAAAGAGACCCAGTACTTC. Translation: CATSDFRGKKETQYF.

The chain has TRBV27 and TRBJ1-4; 7 bases fit TRBD1. V was pared by 8 bases and J by 7 bases, with 10 bases of the junction left unmatched. This CDR3 comprises 14 residues. Germline CDR1 MNHEY, CDR2 SMNVEV (reference sequence). The DNA for the CDR3 is TGTGCCAGCGCCAAACAGGGGCGCGGTGAAAAACTGTTTTTT. As protein: CASAKQGRGEKLFF. Full variable domain (remainder filled in from reference TRBV27 and TRBJ1-4): EAQVTQNPRYLITVTGKKLTVTCSQNMNHEYMSWYRQDPGLGLRQIYYSMNVEVTDKGDVPEGYKVSRKEKRNFPLILESPSPNQTSLYFCASAKQGRGEKLFFGSGTQLSVL.

This clonotype has just a few counts. V usage is TRBV14 and J usage is TRBJ1-1; TRBD1 is a possible D gene (5 bases). CDR3 length: 16 amino acids. Germline V CDR1 and CDR2: SGHDN, FVKESK. The germline V and J ends were trimmed by 4 bases and 2 bases, with 17 bases remaining between them. The CDR3, as DNA: TGTGCCAGCAGCCCCTTGTCAGTTCAGGGAAACACTGAAGCTTTCTTT. It yields the protein CASSPLSVQGNTEAFF.

This clonotype was seen only a few times. The chain employs TRBV6-1 and TRBJ2-1, with D unresolved. Trimming took off 6 bases at V and 0 bases at J, with 12 bases between the two ends. The CDR3 runs 15 residues. CDR1 and CDR2 (germline): MNHNS, SASEGT. In nucleotides, the CDR3 is TGTGCCAGCAGGTCGGGCGTAAGCTCCTACAATGAGCAGTTCTTC. Protein product: CASRSGVSSYNEQFF.

The chain links TRBV3-1 to TRBJ1-1; D might be TRBD1 (6 bases). V was clipped by 1 base and J by 0 bases, with 9 bases between them. The CDR3 covers 15 residues. Germline V gene lookup returns CDR1 LGHDT and CDR2 YNNKEL (reference sequence). This CDR3 is CASSQGGGMNTEAFF. CDR3 in DNA: TGTGCCAGCAGCCAAGGAGGGGGAATGAACACTGAAGCTTTCTTT.

This clonotype was observed a handful of times. The chain combines TRBV18 with TRBJ1-2; 9 positions agree with TRBD1. The CDR3 extends over 14 amino acids. Germline CDR1 is KGHSH and CDR2 is LQKENI. The V gene end was trimmed by 3 bases and the J gene end by 5 bases; junction bases not matched to a gene: 4. Here the CDR3 DNA reads TGTGCCAGCTCACCGTTACAGGGGGCGTATGGCTACACCTTC. Translation gives CASSPLQGAYGYTF.

The chain combines TRBV6-1 with TRBJ2-5; 11 nucleotides agree with TRBD2. Germline CDR1 MNHNS, CDR2 SASEGT. V gave up 6 bases and J gave up 3 bases; unmatched junction bases: 9. CDR3 length: 16 residues. In DNA form, the CDR3 reads TGTGCCAGCAGCTATACTAGCGGGAGTAGAAAAGAGACCCAGTACTTC. Translated: CASSYTSGSRKETQYF.

This clonotype was observed once. The chain couples TRBV7-2 to TRBJ2-1, with TRBD2 matching 11 bases. The CDR3 consists of 15 residues. J gave up 7 bases and V 5 bases, and 7 bases lay outside the gene matches. CDR1 is SGHTA, CDR2 FQGNSA, per germline. The CDR3 protein is CASSRIAGGQNEQFF. In DNA, the CDR3 is TGTGCCAGCAGCCGAATAGCGGGGGGGCAAAATGAGCAGTTCTTC.

This clonotype occurred many times. The gene calls are TRBV20-1 and TRBJ1-5; D might be TRBD1 (5 bases). The CDR3 spans 12 residues. The germline gives CDR1 DFQATT, CDR2 SNEGSKA (reference sequence). V lost 3 bases to trimming and J lost 5 bases, with 8 bases between them. The CDR3 nucleotides are TGCAGTGCTAGCGGGGACGATCAGCCCCAGCATTTT. Translating it yields CSASGDDQPQHF.

This clonotype has at least ten counts. This chain joins TRBV7-9 and TRBJ2-1, with unresolved D. Germline assignment: CDR1 SEHNR and CDR2 FQNEAQ (reference sequence). This CDR3 contains 10 residues. V lost 7 bases and J lost 10, with 8 bases in between. CDR3 coding DNA: TGTGCCAGCAAGGTAGGCGAGCAGTTCTTC. As protein: CASKVGEQFF.

This clonotype has a handful of counts. This chain links TRBV20-1 with TRBJ2-3, with D uncertain. Germline-derived CDR1 and CDR2 are DFQATT and SNEGSKA (reference sequence). The CDR3 totals 15 residues. Trimming took 6 bases from V and 0 from J, leaving 16 bases between them. For the CDR3, the DNA is TGCAGTGCGGGGTCAACCGGGCAAAGCACAGATACGCAGTATTTT. Its translation is CSAGSTGQSTDTQYF.

V is TRBV6-5 and J is TRBJ1-3, with 7 positions matching TRBD1. Germline loops: CDR1 MNHEY, CDR2 SVGAGI. This CDR3 comprises 17 residues. With V trimmed by 1 base and J by 2 bases, 8 bases remained unmatched. CDR3 nucleotides: TGTGCCAGCAGTTACTACACAGGGGAAGGGCCTGGAAACACCATATATTTT. Its translation: CASSYYTGEGPGNTIYF.

In this sample, this clonotype turned up many times. This CDR3 reads CASSYAFGGNEQFF. The CDR3 region has the DNA TGTGCCAGCAGCTACGCCTTTGGAGGCAATGAGCAGTTCTTC. V is TRBV6-5 and J is TRBJ2-1; possibly TRBD2 for D (5 bases). V was cut by 6 bases and J by 6 bases, with 15 bases left in between. Germline V gene data show CDR1 as MNHEY and CDR2 as SVGAGI. The CDR3 spans 14 residues.

This clonotype has a count of ten or more. V and J are TRBV11-1 and TRBJ2-7, with 10 bases matching TRBD2. J gave up 2 bases and V 4 bases, and 17 bases lay outside the gene matches. This CDR3 has 19 amino acids. Germline values: CDR1 SGHAT, CDR2 FQDESV (reference sequence). CDR3 amino acids: CASSSPWDSGRHSTYEQYF. CDR3 bases: TGTGCCAGCAGCTCACCTTGGGATAGCGGGAGGCATTCAACCTACGAGCAGTACTTC.

This clonotype has at least ten counts. The CDR3 reads CASSLGQGAHNEQFF. CDR3 nucleotide sequence: TGTGCCAGCAGCTTGGGACAGGGGGCTCATAATGAGCAGTTCTTC. This rearrangement joins TRBV5-4 to TRBJ2-1; TRBD1 matches at 10 bases. The trim removed 0 bases at V and 7 bases at J, leaving 4 bases unmatched. Germline assignment: CDR1 SGHNT and CDR2 YYREEE (reference sequence). The CDR3 is 15 amino acids.

A few counts support this clonotype. The chain carries TRBV20-1 and TRBJ1-5; TRBD1 matches 9 bases. V shed 0 bases, J shed 7 bases, and the junction held 7 bases outside the gene matches. This CDR3 is 15 amino acids long. Germline CDR1 is DFQATT and CDR2 is SNEGSKA (reference sequence). In nucleotides, the CDR3 is TGCAGTGCTAGAGATCGAACAGGGGGCGGCCAGCCCCAGCATTTT. Amino acids: CSARDRTGGGQPQHF.

The chain is built from TRBV9 and TRBJ2-5; TRBD2 matches 9 bases. V gave up 3 bases and J gave up 5 bases; unmatched junction bases: 17. Germline V gene lookup returns CDR1 SGDLS and CDR2 YYNGEE. The CDR3 covers 18 residues. CDR3 residues: CASSGPGRRGGGIETQYF. The CDR3 DNA is TGTGCCAGCAGCGGACCAGGCCGGCGGGGGGGCGGTATTGAGACCCAGTACTTC.

In its sample, this clonotype was seen a few times. The CDR3, as DNA: TGTGCCAGCTCACCAATAGGGACAGATACGCAGTATTTT. Protein: CASSPIGTDTQYF. The chain combines TRBV18 with TRBJ2-3; D unresolved. Looked up from germline, CDR1 is KGHSH and CDR2 is LQKENI. This CDR3 contains 13 residues. Deletions cut 2 bases from V and 3 bases from J, with 6 bases between. Looking up the rest from reference TRBV18 and TRBJ2-3 gives the full variable domain: NAGVMQNPRHLVRRRGQEARLRCSPMKGHSHVYWYRQLPEEGLKFMVYLQKENIIDESGMPKERFSAEFPKEGPSILRIQQVVRGDSAAYFCASSPIGTDTQYFGPGTRLTVL.

This clonotype was seen more than once but under ten times. V and J are TRBV7-3 and TRBJ2-2, with 7 bases matching TRBD2. Trimming cost V 1 base and J 7 bases; bases outside gene matches: 6. The CDR3 runs 15 residues. The germline V gene has CDR1 SGHTA and CDR2 FQGTGA. The CDR3 DNA reads as TGTGCCAGCAGCTTAAACCGGGGGGAGGACGGGGAGCTGTTTTTT. This codes for CASSLNRGEDGELFF. The variable domain in full, completed from reference TRBV7-3 and TRBJ2-2, reads GAGVSQTPSNKVTEKGKYVELRCDPISGHTALYWYRQSLGQGPEFLIYFQGTGAADDSGLPNDRFFAVRPEGSVSTLKIQRTERGDSAVYLCASSLNRGEDGELFFGEGSRLTVL.

This clonotype was found a few times. V usage is TRBV5-6 and J usage is TRBJ2-5; D might be TRBD1 or TRBD2, each matching 5 bases. Germline CDR1 and CDR2: SGHDT and YYEEEE. V lost 4 bases, J lost 4 bases, and 14 bases lay in between. This CDR3 has 14 residues. Written as DNA, the CDR3 is TGTGCCAGCAGCCCTACCCGGGGACGAGAGACCCAGTACTTC. This codes for CASSPTRGRETQYF.

This clonotype was found many times. The chain combines TRBV12-3 or TRBV12-4 with TRBJ1-6; 11 bases align to TRBD1. The length of the CDR3 is 15 residues. V trimming: 6 bases; J trimming: 7 bases; junction bases outside the gene matches: 5. CDR3 sequence reads: CASRRGQGANSPLHF. CDR3 bases: TGTGCCAGCAGACGAGGACAGGGGGCCAATTCACCCCTCCACTTT.

The chain recombines TRBV4-2 with TRBJ2-1; 12 bases match TRBD2. The length of the CDR3 is 16 residues. Germline assignment: CDR1 LGHNA and CDR2 YNFKEQ. J gave up 8 bases and V 1 base, and 6 bases lay outside the gene matches. The CDR3 DNA reads as TGTGCCAGCAGCCAAGGACTAGCGGGAGATATTTATGAGCAGTTCTTC. Protein sequence: CASSQGLAGDIYEQFF.

The CDR3 spells CASSADSYNEQFF. In DNA form, the CDR3 reads TGTGCCAGCAGTGCCGACTCCTACAATGAGCAGTTCTTC. V usage is TRBV6-1 and J usage is TRBJ2-1; no clear D gene. Germline V gives CDR1 MNHNS, CDR2 SASEGT. This CDR3 spans 13 amino acids. Trimming took 4 bases from V and 0 from J, leaving 4 bases between them.

The chain's CDR3 is CASSHQTGHAFF. CDR3 bases: TGTGCCAGCAGCCATCAAACAGGGCACGCTTTCTTT. This chain uses TRBV3-1 with TRBJ1-1; TRBD1 is a possible D gene (6 bases). V gave up 3 bases and J gave up 11 bases, with 13 bases separating them. This CDR3 contains 12 residues. Per the germline V gene, CDR1 is LGHDT and CDR2 is YNNKEL (reference sequence).

This clonotype was counted ten times or more. V is TRBV11-2 and J is TRBJ2-4; D tentatively reads TRBD1 or TRBD2 (5 bases each). Germline values: CDR1 SGHAT, CDR2 FQNNGV. The CDR3 runs to 18 residues. V gave up 1 base and J gave up 0 bases, with 16 bases separating them. This chain's CDR3 is CASSLVGQGGLAKNIQYF. The CDR3, as DNA: TGTGCCAGCAGCTTAGTCGGGCAGGGCGGGCTAGCCAAAAACATTCAGTACTTC.

This clonotype turned up a few times. V usage is TRBV5-1 and J usage is TRBJ2-2, with D perhaps TRBD1 or TRBD2 (6 bases each). Germline V CDR1 and CDR2: SGHRS, YFSETQ. The CDR3 spans 14 residues. V lost 4 bases and J 1 base, leaving 8 bases between the germline ends. CDR3 sequence (DNA): TGCGCCAGCAGCGGGGGGCTGAACACCGGGGAGCTGTTTTTT. The encoded protein is CASSGGLNTGELFF.

This clonotype has only a few counts. The rearrangement uses TRBV20-1 and TRBJ2-5, with 9 positions matching TRBD1. The CDR3 covers 13 residues. V dropped 6 bases and J dropped 6; count of bases not matched to a gene: 8. Germline loops: CDR1 DFQATT, CDR2 SNEGSKA (reference sequence). Here the CDR3 DNA reads TGCAGTGCGCTAACAGGGGGCTCAAAGACCCAGTACTTC. It specifies CSALTGGSKTQYF.

This clonotype was seen a handful of times. This rearrangement joins TRBV10-3 to TRBJ2-3, with TRBD2 identical over 7 bases. The CDR3 covers 14 residues. Per germline, CDR1 ENHRY and CDR2 SYGVKD. Trimming at V came to 2 bases and at J to 3 bases, leaving 2 bases not matched to a gene. CDR3 coding DNA: TGTGCCATCAGTGAGCCGGGAGGTACAGATACGCAGTATTTT. Translating it yields CAISEPGGTDTQYF.

The V call is TRBV6-1, the J call TRBJ1-1, with D possibly TRBD1 on 5 matching bases. Germline-derived CDR1 and CDR2 are MNHNS and SASEGT. V was cut by 6 bases and J by 1 base, with 15 bases left in between. The CDR3 loop spans 15 amino acids. CDR3: CASRPPRGGNTEAFF. The CDR3 nucleotides read TGTGCCAGCAGACCCCCCCGGGGGGGGAACACTGAAGCTTTCTTT.

The V and J genes are TRBV11-3 and TRBJ2-5; TRBD2 aligns across 8 bases. Looked up from germline, CDR1 is SGHNT and CDR2 is YENEEA. V was clipped by 4 bases and J by 4 bases; unmatched bases: 8. This CDR3 has 15 residues. CDR3 in amino acids: CASSSRQRGGETQYF. The CDR3 DNA reads TGTGCCAGCAGCTCCCGTCAACGGGGGGGAGAGACCCAGTACTTC.

The chain combines TRBV20-1 with TRBJ2-1, with 8 bases identical to TRBD2. Trimming took 3 bases from V and 3 from J; bases not matched to a gene: 4. This CDR3 has 14 amino acids. From germline, CDR1 is DFQATT and CDR2 SNEGSKA (reference sequence). The CDR3 reads CSASGRANYNEQFF. In nucleotides, the CDR3 is TGCAGTGCTAGCGGGAGGGCCAACTACAATGAGCAGTTCTTC.

This clonotype occurred a few times. The V gene is TRBV19, the J gene TRBJ2-5, with no clear D. V lost 3 bases and J 2 bases, leaving 7 bases between the germline ends. CDR3 length: 13 residues. Per the germline V gene, CDR1 is LNHDA and CDR2 is SQIVND (reference sequence). The CDR3, as DNA: TGTGCCAGTAGTATGAGTGGACAAGAGACCCAGTACTTC. Its translation is CASSMSGQETQYF.